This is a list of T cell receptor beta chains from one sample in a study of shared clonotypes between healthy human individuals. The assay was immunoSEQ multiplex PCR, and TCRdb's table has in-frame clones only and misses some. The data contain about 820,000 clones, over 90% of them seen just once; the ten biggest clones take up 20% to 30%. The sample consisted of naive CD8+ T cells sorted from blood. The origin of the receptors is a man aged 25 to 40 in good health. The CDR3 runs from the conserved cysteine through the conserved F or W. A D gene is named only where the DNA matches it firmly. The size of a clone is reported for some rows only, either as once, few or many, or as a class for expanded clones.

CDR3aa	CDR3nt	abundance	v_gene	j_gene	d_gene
CASAVTLSTDTQYF	TGTGCCAGCGCAGTAACCCTGAGCACAGATACGCAGTATTTT	once	TRBV27	TRBJ2-3	NA
CASSPSRGRAATDTQYF	TGTGCCAGCAGCCCTTCCCGGGGACGCGCCGCCACAGATACGCAGTATTTT	NA	TRBV7-9	TRBJ2-3	NA
CSVEGLANNEQFF	TGCAGCGTTGAGGGACTAGCGAACAATGAGCAGTTCTTC	NA	TRBV29-1	TRBJ2-1	TRBD2
CSVEDRAGYTF	TGCAGCGTTGAAGATCGGGCGGGCTACACCTTC	NA	TRBV29-1	TRBJ1-2	NA
CASSDPLAGLNEQFF	TGTGCCAGCAGCGACCCACTAGCGGGTCTCAATGAGCAGTTCTTC	NA	TRBV7-6	TRBJ2-1	TRBD2
CASSSSSGQGSEKLFF	TGTGCCAGCAGTTCGTCCTCGGGACAGGGTAGTGAAAAACTGTTTTTT	NA	TRBV6-5	TRBJ1-4	TRBD1
CASSYTGNTEAFF	TGTGCCAGCAGTTATACAGGGAACACTGAAGCTTTCTTT	NA	TRBV6-1	TRBJ1-1	NA
CASSSRHEQYF	TGTGCCAGCAGCTCCAGACACGAGCAGTACTTC	NA	TRBV7-2	TRBJ2-7	NA
CASSTSGASSYNEQFF	TGTGCCAGTAGTACTAGCGGGGCCAGCTCCTACAATGAGCAGTTCTTC	NA	TRBV19	TRBJ2-1	TRBD2
CASSTSGRAKNIQYF	TGTGCCAGCAGCACTAGCGGGAGAGCCAAAAACATTCAGTACTTC	NA	TRBV28	TRBJ2-4	TRBD2
CASSERTGTSGQETQYF	TGTGCCAGCAGTGAGAGAACCGGGACTAGTGGGCAAGAGACCCAGTACTTC	NA	TRBV2	TRBJ2-5	TRBD2
CASSLRRGGYTF	TGTGCCAGCAGCTTACGGCGGGGCGGCTACACCTTC	NA	TRBV7-9	TRBJ1-2	NA
CASSQDATLRGWASTDTQYF	TGTGCCAGCAGCCAAGACGCCACCTTACGAGGATGGGCTAGCACAGATACGCAGTATTTT	NA	TRBV14	TRBJ2-3	NA
CSVGTESSYEQYF	TGCAGCGTTGGGACGGAAAGCTCCTACGAGCAGTACTTC	NA	TRBV29-1	TRBJ2-7	NA
CASATRGEQFF	TGTGCCAGCGCTACTAGGGGTGAGCAGTTCTTC	NA	TRBV2	TRBJ2-1	NA
CASSSPYASTDTQYF	TGTGCCAGCAGCTCCCCCTATGCGAGCACAGATACGCAGTATTTT	NA	TRBV11-2	TRBJ2-3	NA
CASSGWALDNEQFF	TGTGCCAGCAGTGGTTGGGCCCTTGACAATGAGCAGTTCTTC	NA	TRBV6-1	TRBJ2-1	NA
CASSSRNRGAFF	TGTGCCAGCAGTTCCCGGAACCGGGGAGCTTTCTTT	once	TRBV6-5	TRBJ1-1	NA
CASSSGTSGLNEQYF	TGTGCCAGCAGTTCCGGGACTAGCGGGCTAAACGAGCAGTACTTC	once	TRBV27	TRBJ2-7	TRBD2
CASTPGEATDTQYF	TGTGCCAGCACCCCGGGAGAGGCGACAGATACGCAGTATTTT	once	TRBV27	TRBJ2-3	NA
CASLRETAGDEQYF	TGTGCCAGCTTACGAGAGACTGCGGGGGACGAGCAGTACTTC	NA	TRBV2	TRBJ2-7	TRBD2
CASSKTYGELFF	TGTGCCAGCAGTAAGACATACGGGGAGCTGTTTTTT	NA	TRBV7-2	TRBJ2-2	NA
CASASRGGIRREQYF	TGTGCCAGCGCGAGTCGTGGTGGGATCCGGAGGGAGCAGTACTTC	NA	TRBV27	TRBJ2-7	NA
CASSYSRVPGANVLTF	TGTGCCAGCAGTTACTCTCGGGTCCCTGGGGCCAACGTCCTGACTTTC	NA	TRBV6-5	TRBJ2-6	NA
CASSEGGRAEHATYEEQYF	TGTGCCAGCAGTGAAGGCGGGAGGGCCGAACATGCGACTTACGAGGAGCAGTACTTC	NA	TRBV2	TRBJ2-7	TRBD2
CSVFQGTGNTIYF	TGCAGCGTCTTCCAGGGGACTGGAAACACCATATATTTT	NA	TRBV29-1	TRBJ1-3	NA